The sequence of this T cell receptor beta chain was determined in a study of T cell changes during pregnancy in multiple sclerosis. The data were produced by immunoSEQ multiplex PCR, yet TCRdb's version contains in-frame clones alone and is incomplete. The data show almost 50,000 clones, approximately 93% seen once. Looked up from germline, CDR1 is SGHKS and CDR2 is YYEKEE (reference sequence). Losses at the gene ends were 4 bases for V and 7 bases for J; bases not matched to a gene: 4. The CDR3 totals 14 residues. The sample was CD4+ T cells from peripheral blood mononuclear cells, taken in the third trimester of pregnancy. The V and J genes are TRBV5-5 and TRBJ2-1; 11 nucleotides agree with TRBD1. The sequence came from a female donor with multiple sclerosis, enrolled in a pregnancy study. CDR3 bases: TGTGCCAGCAGCATAGGGACAGGGGGAAATGAGCAGTTCTTC. It is translated as CASSIGTGGNEQFF.